This T cell receptor (beta chain) is drawn from a study of shared clonotypes between healthy human individuals. General study points: Sharing across four donors was highest in naive CD4 (roughly 5%) and lowest in memory CD8 (around 0.4%). Memory subsets generally showed smaller estimated richness than naive subsets did.

A word on this clone: Its antigen is as yet unknown. The junction and the germline gene differ at one end; a read error may be behind it.

The sorted-subset replicate PCRs were given about 210 ng DNA, which is tens of thousands of T cell genomes. Clones were read by immunoSEQ multiplex PCR, and TCRdb kept only the in-frame ones, dropping some. The repertoire holds over 150,000 clones, 65% to 70% seen once, with about 10% in the top ten. CDR1 is ENHRY, CDR2 SYGVKD, per germline. This CDR3 region has 16 residues. This TCR was sampled from a man in his thirties or forties in good health. The V call is TRBV10-3, the J call TRBJ2-1; 8 bases agree with TRBD2. Material: memory CD4+ T cells sorted from blood. Subset noted: CD45RA-negative fraction. CDR3 nucleotide sequence: TGTGCCACCAGTGACCTCATAGCGGGATCTTACAATGAGCAGTTCTTC. Protein sequence: CATSDLIAGSYNEQFF.